One sample yielded the 28 T cell receptor beta chains listed below, sequenced in a study of cytomegalovirus exposure and HLA in healthy donors. Libraries were prepared by immunoSEQ multiplex PCR; TCRdb keeps only in-frame clonotypes and omits some of them. The table lists 55,000 to 80,000 clones, around 95% of them singletons. The sample was PBMCs. The receptors stem from a woman aged 18-29 years in good health and CMV-seropositive.

This clone appeared a single time. The rearrangement links TRBV7-6 to TRBJ1-3; D is uncertain. This CDR3 contains 17 residues. V lost 2 bases and J 2 bases, leaving 16 bases between the germline ends. Per the germline V gene, CDR1 is SGHVS and CDR2 is FNYEAQ. The CDR3: CASSLTALRLAGNTIYF. CDR3 nucleotide sequence: TGTGCCAGCAGCTTAACCGCCTTGAGGTTGGCTGGAAACACCATATATTTT.

This chain joins TRBV2 and TRBJ2-1; 9 nucleotides match TRBD2. Germline CDR1 and CDR2: SNHLY and FYNNEI. V gave up 6 bases and J gave up 11 bases; unmatched junction bases: 11. The length of the CDR3 is 14 residues. CDR3 nucleotide sequence: TGTGCCAGCAGGAAAAATGGGCGGGAGGGCCAGCAGTTCTTC. Its protein product is CASRKNGREGQQFF.

This clone came up once. The chain is built from TRBV30 and TRBJ1-2; TRBD1 might be the D (5 bases). V dropped 8 bases and J dropped 1 base, with 8 bases sitting between them. The CDR3 spans 11 residues. Germline CDR1 and CDR2: GTSNPN and SVGIG (reference sequence). CDR3 DNA sequence: TGTGCCGGACACAGTAACTATGGCTACACCTTC. It is translated as CAGHSNYGYTF.

The rearrangement links TRBV27 to TRBJ1-1; 7 nucleotides align to TRBD1. The trim removed 3 bases at V and 10 bases at J, leaving 17 bases unmatched. Germline lookup yields CDR1 MNHEY and CDR2 SMNVEV (reference sequence). CDR3 length: 16 residues. Here the CDR3 reads CASSLFRAGQDGGAFF. The CDR3 nucleotides are TGTGCCAGCAGTTTGTTTAGGGCCGGACAGGATGGGGGAGCTTTCTTT.

The V gene is TRBV4-1, the J gene TRBJ2-7; TRBD2 agrees at 10 bases. V gave up 1 base and J gave up 5 bases; unmatched junction bases: 14. Germline V gene data show CDR1 as MGHRA and CDR2 as YSYEKL. The CDR3 length is 18 residues. CDR3 region: CASSQVDFGLAGAHEQYF. The CDR3 DNA sequence: TGCGCCAGCAGCCAAGTCGATTTTGGGCTAGCGGGAGCCCACGAGCAGTACTTC.

V usage is TRBV5-1 and J usage is TRBJ2-1; TRBD2 matches at 13 bases. The CDR3 contains 16 residues. The J segment lost 8 bases and the V segment lost 4 bases, leaving 9 bases of the junction unmatched. Germline V gene lookup returns CDR1 SGHRS and CDR2 YFSETQ. The CDR3 spells CASSLTSGRVLYEQFF. DNA of the CDR3: TGCGCCAGCAGCCTAACTAGCGGGAGGGTGTTGTATGAGCAGTTCTTC. The variable domain in full, with the rest retrieved from reference TRBV5-1 and TRBJ2-1, is KAGVTQTPRYLIKTRGQQVTLSCSPISGHRSVSWYQQTPGQGLQFLFEYFSETQRNKGNFPGRFSGRQFSNSRSEMNVSTLELGDSALYLCASSLTSGRVLYEQFFGPGTRLTVL.

The chain uses TRBV7-9 and TRBJ2-3, with TRBD2 identical over 9 bases. The germline V gene has CDR1 SEHNR and CDR2 FQNEAQ (reference sequence). J lost 5 bases, V lost 3 bases, and 3 bases had no gene match. This CDR3 has 14 amino acids. CDR3 residues: CASSFSGSIDTQYF. In DNA form, the CDR3 reads TGTGCCAGCAGCTTTAGCGGGAGTATAGATACGCAGTATTTT. The full variable domain, in which reference TRBV7-9 and TRBJ2-3 provide the parts outside the CDR3, is DTGVSQNPRHKITKRGQNVTFRCDPISEHNRLYWYRQTLGQGPEFLTYFQNEAQLEKSRLLSDRFSAERPKGSFSTLEIQRTEQGDSAMYLCASSFSGSIDTQYFGPGTRLTVL.

The rearrangement links TRBV4-1 to TRBJ2-3; TRBD2 aligns across 12 bases. CDR3 length equals 20 residues. The germline gives CDR1 MGHRA, CDR2 YSYEKL. Trimming took 0 bases from V and 3 from J; bases not matched to a gene: 13. CDR3 in DNA: TGCGCCAGCAGCCAAGATTTCGGGGAAACTAGCGGGGGGAAAACAGATACGCAGTATTTT. Its protein product is CASSQDFGETSGGKTDTQYF.

V and J are TRBV19 and TRBJ2-3, with 9 bases matching TRBD2. This CDR3 is 17 amino acids long. J was trimmed by 4 bases and V by 0 bases; bases with no gene match: 8. Germline-derived CDR1 and CDR2 are LNHDA and SQIVND (reference sequence). CDR3 region: CASSIDSLAGIPDTQYF. CDR3 DNA: TGTGCCAGTAGTATAGATAGCCTAGCGGGAATCCCAGATACGCAGTATTTT.

The V call is TRBV7-9, the J call TRBJ1-2; no firm D call. The CDR3 is made up of 13 amino acids. Germline assignment: CDR1 SEHNR and CDR2 FQNEAQ (reference sequence). Between the trimmed V and J ends, which lost 1 base and 3 bases, there was a span of 6 bases. DNA of the CDR3: TGTGCCAGCAGCTTAGGGGCAGACTATGGCTACACCTTC. Translation gives CASSLGADYGYTF. Full variable domain (outside the CDR3, taken from reference TRBV7-9 and TRBJ1-2): DTGVSQNPRHKITKRGQNVTFRCDPISEHNRLYWYRQTLGQGPEFLTYFQNEAQLEKSRLLSDRFSAERPKGSFSTLEIQRTEQGDSAMYLCASSLGADYGYTFGSGTRLTVV.

The CDR3: CASILGGFVGPQHF. CDR3 DNA sequence: TGTGCCAGCATCTTAGGAGGATTCGTGGGGCCCCAGCATTTT. V gene TRBV6-6 combines with J gene TRBJ1-5; no reliable D call. The CDR3 length is 14 residues. The germline gives CDR1 MNHNY, CDR2 SVGAGI (reference sequence). Deletions cut 7 bases from V and 9 bases from J, with 19 bases between.

The chain carries TRBV5-4 and TRBJ2-1, with a weak D call TRBD2 (6 bases). This CDR3 is 16 amino acids long. V was trimmed by 4 bases and J by 4 bases, leaving 18 bases between them. CDR1 is SGHNT and CDR2 is YYREEE in the germline V gene (reference sequence). Here the CDR3 DNA reads TGTGCCAGCAGCCCTCGGGTCGGGGGTTCTTACAATGAGCAGTTCTTC. Protein product: CASSPRVGGSYNEQFF.

V gene TRBV30 combines with J gene TRBJ1-2; 8 positions match TRBD1. Trimming at V came to 0 bases and at J to 6 bases, leaving 9 bases not matched to a gene. The germline gives CDR1 GTSNPN, CDR2 SVGIG (reference sequence). The CDR3 extends over 15 amino acids. The CDR3 DNA is TGTGCCTGGAGTGTACCCTTGACAGGGGCAAATGGCTACACCTTC. Its translation is CAWSVPLTGANGYTF.

DNA for the CDR3: TGCAGCGTTGTGGGGGGTCGTGGTGGGTACGAGCAGTACTTC. Protein product: CSVVGGRGGYEQYF. This chain joins TRBV29-1 and TRBJ2-7; D is perhaps TRBD2 (6 bases). CDR3 length: 14 amino acids. Germline V gene sequence: CDR1 SQVTM, CDR2 ANQGSEA. Trimming took 4 bases from V and 4 from J, leaving 17 bases between them.

The chain combines TRBV6-1 with TRBJ1-1; no reliable D call. CDR1 and CDR2 from the germline V gene are MNHNS and SASEGT. The CDR3 loop spans 13 amino acids. V lost 1 base to trimming and J lost 5 bases, with 8 bases between them. The CDR3 loop is CASSEGRWTEAFF. The CDR3 DNA reads as TGTGCCAGCAGTGAAGGGAGATGGACTGAAGCTTTCTTT.

The rearrangement joins TRBV27 to TRBJ2-7, with 7 bases that match TRBD1. This CDR3 region has 14 residues. Germline CDR1 and CDR2: MNHEY and SMNVEV (reference sequence). With V trimmed by 4 bases and J by 4 bases, 7 bases remained unmatched. In DNA, the CDR3 is TGTGCCAGCAGTTCTCCTGACAGGGTATACGAGCAGTACTTC. Translation gives CASSSPDRVYEQYF.

The V and J genes are TRBV10-3 and TRBJ1-1; D remains unclear. Germline values: CDR1 ENHRY, CDR2 SYGVKD. CDR3 length equals 12 residues. V lost 5 bases, J lost 2 bases, and 6 bases lay in between. The chain's CDR3 is CAISQVNTEAFF. The DNA for the CDR3 is TGTGCCATCAGTCAGGTAAACACTGAAGCTTTCTTT.

The chain joins TRBV7-2 to TRBJ2-3; D not resolved. CDR3 length: 11 amino acids. Looked up from germline, CDR1 is SGHTA and CDR2 is FQGNSA. The V and J ends lost 7 bases and 6 bases respectively, with 8 bases between them. The CDR3 here is CASTPVDTQYF. In DNA form, the CDR3 reads TGTGCCAGCACCCCTGTGGATACGCAGTATTTT.

The rearrangement links TRBV18 to TRBJ2-2; 13 bases align to TRBD2. The CDR3 is 16 amino acids. With V trimmed by 5 bases and J by 6 bases, 6 bases remained unmatched. Germline V gene data show CDR1 as KGHSH and CDR2 as LQKENI. The DNA for the CDR3 is TGTGCCAGCTCATTCCGGACTAGCGGGAGCCCCGGGGAGCTGTTTTTT. It yields the protein CASSFRTSGSPGELFF.

The chain uses TRBV28 and TRBJ2-7; TRBD1 matches 7 bases. This CDR3 comprises 16 residues. V lost 6 bases and J lost 0; bases outside the gene matches: 11. The germline V gene has CDR1 MDHEN and CDR2 SYDVKM. In DNA form, the CDR3 reads TGTGCCAGCAGCCCTAACAGGGGAACCAGCTCCTACGAGCAGTACTTC. Translated: CASSPNRGTSSYEQYF.

This sequence joins TRBV30 and TRBJ1-5; the match to TRBD1 covers 7 bases. CDR1 and CDR2 (germline): GTSNPN, SVGIG (reference sequence). This CDR3 has 14 residues. V lost 1 base to trimming and J lost 2 bases; unmatched junction nucleotides: 2. The CDR3 here is CAWSADRGNQPQHF. DNA for the CDR3: TGTGCCTGGAGTGCAGACAGGGGCAATCAGCCCCAGCATTTT.

This chain joins TRBV5-1 and TRBJ2-7, with a tentative D call TRBD1 (5 bases). The V end lost 0 bases, the J end lost 2 bases, and 12 bases lay between the germline ends. This CDR3 is 15 amino acids long. CDR1 is SGHRS and CDR2 is YFSETQ in the germline V gene. The CDR3 sequence is CASSLAAGSAYEQYF. The DNA of the CDR3 is TGCGCCAGCAGCTTGGCGGCAGGGTCTGCCTACGAGCAGTACTTC.

The chain has TRBV21-1 and TRBJ2-7; TRBD2 was called by the table and not checked on the DNA. TRBV21-1 is flagged as a pseudogene. The CDR3 contains 16 residues. This CDR3 is CASSKDGGELSYEQYF. The DNA of the CDR3 is TGTGCCAGCAGCAAAGATGGCGGAGAACTTTCCTACGAGCAGTACTTC.

The genes are TRBV2 and TRBJ2-1; possible D gene TRBD2, 6 bases. This CDR3 has 16 residues. Germline CDR1 SNHLY, CDR2 FYNNEI. Trimming took 5 bases from V and 5 from J, leaving 19 bases between them. CDR3 amino acids: CASSPLGAGPDNEQFF. CDR3 nucleotides: TGTGCCAGCAGTCCCCTTGGGGCGGGACCGGACAATGAGCAGTTCTTC.

As regards this clone: One end of the junction is discordant with germline, which a read error may explain. Distinct nucleotide sequences in the sample also encode this CDR3. This rearrangement joins TRBV14 to TRBJ1-2; unclear D gene. There are 17 residues in the CDR3. Germline lookup yields CDR1 SGHDN and CDR2 FVKESK. Here the CDR3 reads CASSQDYAGKYSDGYTF. The CDR3 DNA sequence: TGTGCCAGCAGCCAAGATTATGCGGGGAAGTATAGCGATGGCTACACTTTC.

V usage is TRBV6-1 and J usage is TRBJ1-1; D call uncertain. V lost 8 bases to trimming and J lost 2 bases, with 12 bases between them. Germline lookup yields CDR1 MNHNS and CDR2 SASEGT. This CDR3 region has 13 residues. In DNA form, the CDR3 reads TGTGCCAGCGTCGGGGTACCCAACACTGAAGCTTTCTTT. It yields the protein CASVGVPNTEAFF.

This rearrangement joins TRBV5-8 to TRBJ2-5; TRBD1 agrees at 9 bases. The V gene end was trimmed by 6 bases and the J gene end by 4 bases; junction bases not matched to a gene: 4. This CDR3 is built from 13 residues. Germline V lookup: CDR1 SGHTS, CDR2 YDEGEE. The CDR3 protein is CASINRGRETQYF. CDR3 DNA sequence: TGTGCCAGCATTAACAGGGGGCGAGAGACCCAGTACTTC.

A note on this clone: The junction departs from germline at one end; a sequencing error may be responsible. This chain connects TRBV7-7 to TRBJ2-7, with TRBD1 matching over 8 bases. The CDR3 extends over 13 amino acids. The germline CDR1 and CDR2 sequences are SSHAT and FNYEAQ (reference sequence). The CDR3 DNA reads as TGTGCTAGCAGCTTCTCCCCACGACAGGGGCTGTACTTC. Its translation is CASSFSPRQGLYF. The full variable domain, its missing parts supplied by reference TRBV7-7 and TRBJ2-7, is GAGVSQSPRYKVTKRGQDVTLRCDPISSHATLYWYQQALGQGPEFLTYFNYEAQPDKSGLPSDRFSAERPEGSISTLTIQRTEQRDSAMYRCASSFSPRQGLYFGPGTRLTVT.